The T cell receptor (beta chain) under discussion was sequenced for a study of cytomegalovirus exposure and HLA in healthy donors (dated by TCRdb to about 2017). Context from the whole study: In an earlier analysis of under 600 of the donors, roughly 300 Gb of sequence data and some 100 million unique TCR beta sequences from about 180 million T cells were reported. An early release that covered some 630 HLA-typed donors contained approximately 290 gigabases of sequencing data and 75 million to 100 million unique TCR sequences. Of the roughly 410 genotyped donors, over 80% were placed in the genetic ancestry cluster associated with self-reported Caucasian donors. The study was designed to test whether signatures of past pathogen exposure could be identified by cataloging public T cell receptors. The study used immunosequencing to profile the T cell repertoires of 666 subjects and linked those repertoires to cytomegalovirus serostatus. In addition to the first cohort of several hundred subjects, a separate validation cohort of approximately 110 different subjects was used. To predict cytomegalovirus infection status, the study combined high-throughput TCR immunosequencing, statistical association of individual TCRs with disease status, and machine learning. A later analysis re-examined previously published TCR beta repertoires from about 700 donors and added high-resolution HLA genotyping to investigate patterns of TCR occurrence. Rather than using new phenotypic data, the later analysis identified candidate immune exposures from TCR beta sequences and from how often those sequences occurred across donors. An earlier analysis of 500 to 750 of the donors applied high-throughput TCR beta sequencing to assess whether each TCR beta V gene segment acted as functional or pseudogenic. Donor age, sex, ethnicity and CMV serostatus were collected together with the repertoire data. A later genetic analysis took genome-wide SNP genotypes for about three fifths of the 666 donors and used that subset as a discovery cohort. Every discovery cohort repertoire had been produced on one sequencing platform. HLA typing included class I and class II loci at four-digit resolution. The number of donors typed differed by locus, with 629-630 for A, B, C, DRB1 and DQB1, about 500 for DQA1, 600 to 610 for DPA1, and some 470 for DPB1. Four or five DR-DQ haplotypes were handled as single units for association and clustering because linkage in the cohort was strong. Among 398 genotyped donors of the cohort, an average of roughly 240,000 unique TCR beta nucleotide sequences were sequenced per donor, around 20% of them non-productive.

The cohort was made up of 500 to 850 healthy bone marrow donors. All cohort members were sampled while nominally healthy, although unrecorded immune exposures were likely present. The donor was CMV seropositive and was included in the group of 250 to 300 seropositive cohort members. A peripheral blood sample was provided by each donor, and peripheral blood mononuclear cells were used for TCR beta sequencing. Genomic DNA was extracted from the blood cell samples with the Qiagen DNeasy Blood Extraction Kit. Findings and caveats that apply to the study as a whole: In this cohort, only TCR beta chains were sequenced, and detectable features were limited by the absence of alpha or paired-chain data. Compared with the approximately 670-donor mean, donors in an Asian-associated ancestry cluster had fewer N-insertions in productive TCRs, according to a later genetic analysis. A later analysis found that HLA-associated TCR beta chains were more clonally expanded and had lower generation probabilities than equally common non-associated chains. A few of the identified cytomegalovirus-associated TCR beta chains were confirmed in vitro to be specific for cytomegalovirus antigens. In the study, 150 to 200 TCR beta chains were listed as associated with cytomegalovirus. Some IMGT-functional V segments, including TRBV6-2 and TRBV6-3, could not be distinguished by the 87-base-pair reads and were therefore excluded. Most TCR sequences were observed very rarely across donors, whereas some public TCRs were present in many individuals. Strong co-occurrence of HLA alleles, especially DR and DQ, made assigning TCR associations to individual alleles difficult. A later genetic analysis associated a missense DCLRE1C variant with V-gene and J-gene trimming of TCR beta chains, and an independent cohort replicated the association. The classifier was reported to diagnose cytomegalovirus status with high specificity and sensitivity in both the original and validation cohorts. A further reported finding was that TCR beta sequences accurately predicted the HLA-A and HLA-B alleles for most subjects in the first cohort. Because some donors lacked HLA typing at each locus, the association tests relied only on the typed subset. In a later analysis, several top co-occurrence clusters were reported to appear linked to parvovirus B19, influenza, CMV and Epstein-Barr virus. In a later analysis, TCR association rates were found to vary across HLA loci, with the most associated TCRs seen for DRB1 alleles and the fewest for HLA-C alleles. Specific HLA alleles were associated with 16,951 TCR beta sequences at a false discovery rate of 0.05 in a later analysis. A group of highly shared sequence variants was considered likely to be a technical artifact of the sequencing pipeline. In an earlier analysis of roughly 560 of the donors, most TCR beta V segments were observed in productive rearrangements about 87% or about 30% of the time, broadly matching IMGT annotations. CMV serostatus was the only immune exposure information available for the cohort. Because counts were too low, roughly 17 rarely observed V segments, including chromosome 9 orphons, were left out of the earlier analysis of some 640 of the donors. According to the authors, the approach could potentially be generalized to other disease states and immunological phenotypes. In a later analysis, most CMV-associated TCR beta chains were found to appear HLA-restricted, with HLA associations seemingly driven largely by CMV exposure. Sequencing depth was assumed to be roughly uniform across donors in the presence/absence analyses, though that assumption may not hold. Linkage disequilibrium might explain the correlated functional status among segregating V segments, but an unknown experimental factor could not be excluded.

CDR1 and CDR2, per the germline V gene, are ENHRY and SYGVKD. V is cut by 6 bases and J by 2 bases, and the space between the germline ends is 12 bases. Inclusive of the bounding cysteine and phenylalanine, the CDR3 is 14 residues long. Just the 42-base CDR3 DNA is kept, in frame starting at base 1. Library prep was done by the immunoSEQ multiplex PCR assay. The multiplex PCR relied on a mix of 60 forward primers for TCR Vbeta segments and 13 reverse primers for TCR Jbeta segments. The CDR3 region of rearranged TCR beta genes was amplified from genomic DNA with a multiplex PCR assay. Amplified TCR beta libraries were sequenced as 87-base-pair reads on the Illumina HiSeq System. In the source study's methods: In a later analysis, some 80 million unique TCR beta chains were counted across the roughly 670 repertoires, and about 10 million of these chains were shared by at least two donors. To remove PCR and sequencing errors, raw reads were error-corrected and collapsed into unique sequences using a nearest-neighbor algorithm that merged closely related sequences. Alignment of CDR3 sequences to IMGT reference sequences was used to assign V, D and J gene segments. For a sequence to be retained, at least a six-nucleotide match to both a V gene segment and a J gene segment was required. A rearrangement counted as productive if the CDR3 had no stop codons and remained in frame with V and J, and every other rearrangement counted as non-productive. Following IMGT convention, CDR3 was defined as the stretch from the second conserved V-encoded cysteine to the conserved J-encoded phenylalanine. In an earlier analysis of just under 600 of the donors, sequences lacking an unambiguous match to a single V gene segment were excluded. An earlier analysis of around 600 of the donors classified V segments as functional when productive rearrangements were above 56.7% and as segregating when the standard deviation between donors was above 5%. A statistical classification framework was built to diagnose cytomegalovirus status from the catalog of TCR beta chain sequences. V and J gene assignment, in a later analysis, came from comparing TCR nucleotide sequences with IMGT/GENE-DB human TR gene sequences. A later analysis assigned CDR3 sequences and most-parsimonious VDJ recombination scenarios with the TCRdist pipeline. In a later analysis, each TCR beta chain was defined by its CDR3 amino acid sequence together with its V-gene family, and reads lacking a unique V-gene family were excluded. As a way to deal with suspected cross-contamination and a sequencing artifact, a later analysis dropped under 600 nucleotide sequences that were highly shared and had low generation probability. In a later analysis, a clonal expansion index for each public chain was calculated from normalized within-repertoire ranks of inferred template counts. In a later analysis, generation probabilities were computed with a VDJ recombination model fitted to out-of-frame rearrangements, and the resulting probabilities were checked against IGoR. A later analysis scored TCR-TCR, TCR-HLA and TCR-CMV co-occurrence with hypergeometric tests, applying a repertoire-size bias correction to TCR pairs. A later analysis estimated false discovery rates by permuting HLA or CMV assignments 20 times. In a later analysis, co-occurring TCRs were grouped with DBSCAN, and TCRdist sequence similarity was added when clustering was performed within HLA-allele-positive subsets. Repertoires with fewer than 30,000 or more than 120,000 public chains, plus five repertoires with anomalous nucleotide sharing, were excluded from co-occurrence clustering. TCRdb obtained this table from immuneACCESS and retained in-frame rearrangements with V and J assigned. These tables miss some clones; where compared with another copy, unresolved V genes account for less than half of the shortfall, and the remainder is unexplained. That table gives V, J and clone size, and the DNA gave D and trimming. Recorded for this sample are about 84,000 clones; roughly 63% of them occurred a single time. The top ten constitute approximately 15% of the sample.

With respect to this clone: The antigen it recognizes is unknown. No base quality information exists; no much larger clone differs at one position.

The TCR originated in a woman in her thirties or forties in good health and CMV-seropositive. The V and J segments used are TRBV10-3 and TRBJ2-3; too little of a D gene remains to name it. Sequenced sample: PBMCs. The CDR3: CAIRGAYYTDTQYF. The DNA sequence follows: TGTGCCATCAGAGGAGCATACTACACAGATACGCAGTATTTT.